Listed below are T cell receptor beta chains from one sample, sequenced in a study of shared clonotypes between healthy human individuals. The protocol was immunoSEQ multiplex PCR, while the TCRdb copy is restricted to in-frame clones and leaves out a portion. The sample has about 710,000 clones, roughly 73% seen once; the top ten hold roughly 1.9%. Sequences were obtained from memory CD4+ T cells sorted from blood. Receptors were obtained from a woman aged 25 to 39 in good health. Each CDR3 is given with its conserved first and last residue. D genes are given only for firm matches. Clone size is given for some rows only: seen once, a few or many times, or a class if the clone is expanded.

cdr3_aa cdr3_nt clone_size j_call d_call v_call
CASSPFGGGTDTQYF TGTGCCAGCAGCCCGTTCGGGGGGGGAACAGATACGCAGTATTTT . TRBJ2-3 TRBD2 TRBV5-4
CASSGIQGSREKLFF TGTGCCAGCAGTGGAATCCAGGGGTCTCGGGAAAAACTGTTTTTT many TRBJ1-4 . TRBV25-1
CATSSQGQFFAGELFF TGTGCCACTAGTAGTCAGGGACAGTTTTTTGCCGGGGAGCTGTTTTTT . TRBJ2-2 TRBD1 TRBV19
CASSPPRGLSYGYTF TGTGCCAGCAGCCCACCTAGAGGCCTTTCCTATGGCTACACCTTC . TRBJ1-2 . TRBV16
CASKVAVPNTEAFF TGTGCCAGCAAGGTTGCAGTCCCGAACACTGAAGCTTTCTTT . TRBJ1-1 . TRBV4-2
CASSQSTSGRGAYEQYF TGCGCCAGCAGCCAATCGACTAGCGGGCGGGGGGCCTACGAGCAGTACTTC . TRBJ2-7 TRBD2 TRBV4-1
CASSPQYTGELFF TGTGCCAGCAGCCCTCAATACACCGGGGAGCTGTTTTTT . TRBJ2-2 . TRBV11-2
CASSSTWGKETQYF TGTGCCAGCAGTTCAACCTGGGGGAAAGAGACCCAGTACTTC . TRBJ2-5 . TRBV28
CASSERGENYGYTF TGTGCCAGCAGTGAACGAGGCGAAAACTATGGCTACACCTTC . TRBJ1-2 . TRBV25-1
CASSLGFGGTETQYF TGTGCCAGCAGCTTAGGTTTTGGGGGGACGGAGACCCAGTACTTC . TRBJ2-5 . TRBV7-9
CASSGDGRTPNTEAFF TGTGCCAGTAGTGGGGACGGAAGAACACCGAACACTGAAGCTTTCTTT . TRBJ1-1 . TRBV19
CASRTTGLSYEQYF TGTGCCAGCAGGACGACAGGGCTTTCCTACGAGCAGTACTTC few TRBJ2-7 TRBD1 TRBV27
CASSELPQGIIGTEAFF TGCGCCAGCAGTGAGCTTCCTCAGGGTATAATTGGCACTGAAGCTTTCTTT once TRBJ1-1 . TRBV10-2
CASSLGGVTEAFF TGTGCCAGCAGTTTGGGAGGGGTCACTGAAGCTTTCTTT . TRBJ1-1 . TRBV27
CASSNRLTKTGYTF TGTGCCAGCAGCAACCGACTAACTAAAACCGGCTACACCTTC once TRBJ1-2 . TRBV7-6
CASSFTPTGSSGANVLTF TGCGCCAGCAGCTTTACCCCCACAGGGAGCTCTGGGGCCAACGTCCTGACTTTC . TRBJ2-6 . TRBV5-1
CASSSLAGSAANEQFF TGCGCCAGCAGCTCCTTAGCGGGATCTGCTGCCAATGAGCAGTTCTTC many TRBJ2-1 TRBD2 TRBV5-1
CASSVSEGREKLFF TGTGCCAGCAGCGTATCTGAAGGGAGGGAAAAACTGTTTTTT . TRBJ1-4 . TRBV9
CSADKDTEAFF TGCAGTGCTGATAAGGACACTGAAGCTTTCTTT few TRBJ1-1 . TRBV20-1
CASSLWGGGHGMMWGNEQFF TGTGCCAGCAGTTTATGGGGTGGGGGACACGGGATGATGTGGGGCAATGAGCAGTTCTTC . TRBJ2-1 . TRBV28
CSARGTQVSFSF TGCAGCGCTCGTGGAACCCAAGTATCTTTCTCCTTC . TRBJ1-2 . TRBV29-1
CASSPTSASGEQYF TGCGCCAGCAGCCCAACTAGCGCATCTGGAGAGCAGTACTTC once TRBJ2-7 TRBD2 TRBV5-1
CASSPRTVGNYGYTF TGTGCCAGCAGCCCTCGGACAGTAGGAAACTATGGCTACACCTTC . TRBJ1-2 . TRBV11-1
CASSPWTAKETQYF TGTGCCAGCAGTCCTTGGACAGCCAAAGAGACCCAGTACTTC few TRBJ2-5 . TRBV28
CASSLSGYGYTF TGTGCCAGCAGCCTGTCGGGATATGGCTACACCTTC . TRBJ1-2 . TRBV6-1
CAWSNENTEAFF TGTGCCTGGAGTAATGAAAACACTGAAGCTTTCTTT . TRBJ1-1 . TRBV30
CASSTGGGRETQYF TGTGCCAGCAGCACGGGGGGCGGCAGAGAGACCCAGTACTTC . TRBJ2-5 . TRBV2
CATVREQGWEQYF TGTGCCACCGTCCGGGAACAGGGGTGGGAGCAGTACTTC . TRBJ2-7 TRBD1 TRBV2